Below, 8 T cell receptor beta chains from the same sample are listed, as sequenced in a study of tumor-infiltrating lymphocytes in primary liver carcinoma. Making TCR beta cDNA involved around 500 ng total RNA and a constant-region primer. ARM-PCR, slightly modified, supplied the TCR beta libraries through three nested multiplex PCR rounds. Both of the initial two PCR rounds ran for approximately 10 cycles and employed TRBV1-TRBV30 forward primers alongside a C-beta reverse primer. TCRdb recomputed calls from the multiplex PCR reads with MiXCR, one row per CDR3 protein. The profile shows about 180,000 distinct CDR3 sequences, over 50% of them singletons. It was unsorted whole blood that yielded blood RNA, and germline DNA was also extracted. The sequenced sample consisted of peripheral blood. The receptors stem from a man aged 35-49 years with primary liver carcinoma and hepatitis B virus infection.

The chain has TRBV6-6 and TRBJ1-5; TRBD1 agrees at 7 bases. Germline assignment: CDR1 MNHNY and CDR2 SVGAGI (reference sequence). The CDR3 covers 14 residues. The ends lost 5 bases at V and 3 bases at J; junction bases unmatched: 4. This chain's CDR3 is CASSTGQLNQPQHF. The CDR3 DNA is TGTGCCAGCAGTACGGGACAGCTCAATCAGCCCCAGCATTTT.

In this sample, this clonotype turned up once. A much larger clonotype is one base distant, so this may be a read error. The genes are TRBV13 and TRBJ2-5, with TRBD2 identical over 9 bases. This CDR3 is built from 15 residues. V shed 2 bases, J shed 4 bases, and the junction held 5 bases outside the gene matches. Germline CDR1 is PRHDT and CDR2 is FYEKMQ (reference sequence). DNA for the CDR3: TGTGCCAGCAGCTTACTAGCGGGACTGGGAGAGACCCAGTACTTC. This codes for CASSLLAGLGETQYF.

On this clonotype itself: The conserved phenylalanine or tryptophan is not found at the CDR3 terminus, so this likely reflects a read error. The rearrangement joins TRBV11-2 to TRBJ2-7, with D uncertain. Per the germline V gene, CDR1 is SGHAT and CDR2 is FQNNGV. The CDR3 has 13 amino acids. CDR3 protein: CASNLSPTYEQYL. As DNA, the CDR3 is TGTGCCAGCAACTTAAGTCCCACCTACGAGCAGTACTTG.

This clonotype appeared many times. This chain uses TRBV11-1 with TRBJ2-1; D perhaps matches TRBD1 (6 bases). V was shortened by 3 bases and J by 2 bases, with 14 bases between the two germline ends. Germline values: CDR1 SGHAT, CDR2 FQDESV (reference sequence). The CDR3 is made up of 16 amino acids. The CDR3 sequence: CASSFRGRGAYNEQFF. The CDR3 DNA is TGTGCCAGCAGCTTCAGGGGCAGGGGCGCCTACAATGAGCAGTTCTTC.

As concerns this clonotype: At one boundary the junction diverges from the germline segment, which might be a read error. The rearrangement links TRBV11-2 to TRBJ2-1, with 9 bases aligning to TRBD2. This CDR3 contains 14 residues. The germline CDR1 and CDR2 sequences are SGHAT and FQNNGV. This CDR3 is CASILAGVSNEQFF. The DNA of the CDR3 is TGTGCCAGCATCTTAGCGGGAGTTTCCAATGAACAGTTCTTC.

This clonotype was picked up a small number of times. The J gene is TRBJ1-1, the V gene TRBV6-5; no firm D call. V was pared by 7 bases and J by 3 bases, with 6 bases between. This CDR3 region has 11 residues. In germline, CDR1 is MNHEY, CDR2 SVGAGI. The CDR3 DNA reads as TGTGCCAGCACGGGTGACACTGAAGCTTTCTTT. This translates into CASTGDTEAFF.

This clonotype was seen more than once but under ten times. The chain joins TRBV18 to TRBJ1-5, with D unresolved. Trimming stripped 3 bases from V and 5 bases from J, with 11 bases between. The CDR3 has 14 residues. Germline-derived CDR1 and CDR2 are KGHSH and LQKENI. In DNA form, the CDR3 reads TGTGCCAGCTCACCTGCGGACTCATATCAGCCCCAGCATTTT. It is translated as CASSPADSYQPQHF.

The chain couples TRBV11-2 to TRBJ1-2; D gene ambiguous. From germline, CDR1 is SGHAT and CDR2 FQNNGV. There are 12 residues in the CDR3. Trimming removed 2 bases from V and 2 bases from J, with 3 bases in between. Here the CDR3 reads CASSLSNYGYTF. The CDR3 region has the DNA TGTGCCAGCAGCTTAAGCAACTATGGCTACACCTTC. Looking up the rest from reference TRBV11-2 and TRBJ1-2 gives the full variable domain: EAGVAQSPRYKIIEKRQSVAFWCNPISGHATLYWYQQILGQGPKLLIQFQNNGVVDDSQLPKDRFSAERLKGVDSTLKIQPAKLEDSAVYLCASSLSNYGYTFGSGTRLTVV.